The TCR beta chain described here comes from a study of shared clonotypes between healthy human individuals. V lost 1 base and J lost 8, with 15 bases in between. Germline V gene sequence: CDR1 MNHNS, CDR2 SASEGT. This CDR3 is built from 15 residues. Only CD45RO-negative cells positively selected for CCR7 counted as naive CD8 cells, so terminally differentiated effector memory CD45RA+ cells were excluded. This table comes from immunoSEQ multiplex PCR, and its TCRdb copy is limited to in-frame clones, with some not included. The table shows roughly 590,000 clones, with 95% to 96% occurring only once. Specimen: naive CD8+ T cells sorted from blood. This chain joins TRBV6-1 and TRBJ2-1; D gene uncertain. The receptor comes from a woman in her 30s in good health. The chain's CDR3 is CASSEVTHTTDEQFF. In DNA form, the CDR3 reads TGTGCCAGCAGTGAAGTGACTCACACCACGGATGAGCAGTTCTTC.